The clone carrying this T cell receptor beta chain has a count of ten or more. No antigen is known for it. The data were obtained in a study of blood T cells in healthy people across ages. General observations from the study: Compared with aged donors, long-lived donors showed fewer expanded clones, suggesting selection. Using unsorted PBMCs precluded a conclusive naive versus antigen-experienced comparison.

Next came a second PCR, run for about 6 to 12 cycles, which used a sample-barcoded 5' primer along with a J-beta primer mix. With 12 random nucleotides, a template-switch adaptor tagged each individual cDNA molecule. TCRdb called the 5' RACE reads again in MiXCR, with one record for every CDR3 protein. The table shows some 730,000 distinct CDR3 sequences, with approximately 22% occurring only once. Extractions gave at least 5.5 micrograms of total RNA per sample. V lost 6 bases and J lost 6, with 20 bases in between. The CDR3 spans 16 residues. The germline V gene has CDR1 SGHTA and CDR2 FQGNSA. The chain links TRBV7-2 to TRBJ2-2; no firm D call. The receptor was derived from a man aged 65-85 years in good health. The sequencing sample was made of blood. Here the CDR3 DNA reads TGTGCCAGCAGGCTGGCTGGGGTTAGCACCTCCGGGGAGCTGTTTTTT. As protein: CASRLAGVSTSGELFF.